This TCR beta chain was identified in a study of blood T cell repertoires in COVID-19. Study in general: From the United States, Italy and Spain came samples of acute and convalescent COVID-19. PBMCs, B-cell-depleted T cells, or T cells were the source of the cDNA or gDNA that made up the material.

Original methodology: Researchers report that nucleated cell counts were estimated from reference gene primer amplification. The table came from immunoSEQ multiplex PCR; TCRdb's copy has only in-frame clones and leaves some out. Clonal size and the V and J genes are those of that table, whereas D and trimming came from the DNA. The table lists about 150,000 clones, roughly 80% of them singletons. This CDR3 spans 14 amino acids. Deletions cut 11 bases from V and 0 bases from J, with 17 bases between. CDR1 and CDR2 from the germline V gene are SEHNR and FQNEAQ (reference sequence). The rearrangement links TRBV7-9 to TRBJ2-7; tentatively, D is TRBD1 (5 bases). The sequenced material came from peripheral blood. This clonotype was obtained from a middle-aged man with active or convalescent COVID-19. The CDR3 DNA sequence: TGTGCCGTATCAAAAGGGGCAGTCTCCTACGAGCAGTACTTC. Protein: CAVSKGAVSYEQYF.